The present TCR beta chain was sequenced within a study of T cells in localized non-small cell lung cancer. Points on this clone: Other nucleotide sequences from this sample produce the same CDR3.

Data came from immunoSEQ multiplex PCR; TCRdb stores just in-frame clones and leaves some out. This sample carries over a thousand clones, 38% of them seen once, and the ten largest clones take 20% to 25%. This CDR3 spans 15 amino acids. Between the trimmed V and J ends, which lost 3 bases and 4 bases, there was a span of 15 bases. Germline CDR1 SGHNT, CDR2 YENEEA. The chain joins TRBV11-3 to TRBJ1-2; D is perhaps TRBD1 (5 bases). This sequence originates from a woman between 40 and 69 years old with stage I lung adenocarcinoma. Sequencing was performed on normal lung tissue next to the tumor, taken before any cancer treatment. The DNA of the CDR3 is TGTGCCAGCAGCTTGGCTCCAGGGCTAAGCTATGGCTACACCTTC. Amino acids: CASSLAPGLSYGYTF.